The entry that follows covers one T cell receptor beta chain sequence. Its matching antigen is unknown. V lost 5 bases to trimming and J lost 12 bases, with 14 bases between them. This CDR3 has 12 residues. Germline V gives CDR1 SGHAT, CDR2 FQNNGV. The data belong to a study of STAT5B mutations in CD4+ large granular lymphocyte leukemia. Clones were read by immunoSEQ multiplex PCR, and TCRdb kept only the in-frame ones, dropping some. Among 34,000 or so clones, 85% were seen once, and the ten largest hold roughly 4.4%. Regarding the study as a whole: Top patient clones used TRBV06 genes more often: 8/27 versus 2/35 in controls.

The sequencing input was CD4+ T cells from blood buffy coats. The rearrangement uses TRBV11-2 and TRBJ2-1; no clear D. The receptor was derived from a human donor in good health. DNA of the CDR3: TGTGCCAGCAGCCGCCTGGGGAACCGGCAGTTCTTC. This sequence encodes CASSRLGNRQFF.